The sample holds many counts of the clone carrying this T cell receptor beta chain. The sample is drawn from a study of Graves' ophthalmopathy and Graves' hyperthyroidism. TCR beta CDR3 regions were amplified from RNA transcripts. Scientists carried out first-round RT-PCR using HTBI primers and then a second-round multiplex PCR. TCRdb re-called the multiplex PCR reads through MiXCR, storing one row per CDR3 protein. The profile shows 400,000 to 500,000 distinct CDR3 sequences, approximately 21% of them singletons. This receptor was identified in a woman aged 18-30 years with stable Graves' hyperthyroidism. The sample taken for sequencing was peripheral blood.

CDR3 DNA: TGTGCCAGCGGGCAGGGTGAGACCGGGGAGCTGTTTTTT. It encodes CASGQGETGELFF. This chain links TRBV6-5 with TRBJ2-2; maybe TRBD1 (5 bases). Trimming shortened V by 8 bases and J by 5 bases, and 12 bases separated the two germline ends. The CDR3 is 13 amino acids. Per germline, CDR1 MNHEY and CDR2 SVGAGI.